This T cell receptor (delta chain) was identified in a study of gamma-delta chains in newborns, infants, children. About the study: Microbial exposure reportedly drives polyclonal innate γδ T cell expansion after birth.

TCRdb applied CATT to the reads for clone calling. The repertoire holds roughly 5,800 delta-chain clones, around 18% seen once, with roughly 5.2% in the top ten. Germline CDR1 is GEAIGNYY and CDR2 is EKD. CDR3 length: 16 amino acids. Turning to this clone: A much bigger clone sits one base away, suggesting this may be a read error. Other DNA sequences in the same sample also yield this CDR3.

The TCR sequence derives from a child who was a newborn, infant or young child, either healthy, febrile or measles-vaccinated (not recorded which). Sample: blood. This chain uses TRDV2 with TRDJ2, with TRDD3 matching over 7 bases. The CDR3: CACDKLGIALTAQLFF. The CDR3 DNA sequence: TGTGCCTGTGACAAACTGGGGATCGCCCTGACGGCACAACTCTTCTTT.